Shown below are 23 T cell receptor beta chains from a single sample sequenced in a study of cytomegalovirus exposure and HLA in healthy donors. A multiplex PCR was run with 60 Vbeta primers and 13 Jbeta primers. TCRdb keeps only in-frame clones here, not all; method: immunoSEQ multiplex PCR. The repertoire holds roughly 180,000 clones, with 84% as singletons. The sequenced sample consisted of PBMCs. The origin of the receptors is a young man in good health and CMV-seronegative.

The chain combines TRBV7-9 with TRBJ2-7; weak D call: TRBD2 (5 bases). Germline values: CDR1 SEHNR, CDR2 FQNEAQ (reference sequence). Trimming shortened V by 8 bases and J by 7 bases, and 9 bases separated the two germline ends. There are 10 residues in the CDR3. CDR3 in DNA: TGTGCCAGCGGGTGGGAGGAGCAGTACTTC. Its protein is CASGWEEQYF.

This chain uses TRBV7-9 with TRBJ2-5; 7 nucleotides align to TRBD1. Trimming removed 2 bases from V and 4 bases from J; junction bases left unmatched: 10. The CDR3 is made up of 16 amino acids. CDR1 is SEHNR and CDR2 is FQNEAQ in the germline V gene (reference sequence). CDR3 sequence: CASSLLAGGRGETQYF. In DNA form, the CDR3 reads TGTGCCAGCAGCTTATTGGCAGGGGGTCGGGGAGAGACCCAGTACTTC.

Note on this clone: The same CDR3 can be traced to other DNA sequences in this sample. The J gene is TRBJ2-3, the V gene TRBV18; 11 bases match TRBD2. J gave up 0 bases and V 3 bases, and 2 bases lay outside the gene matches. CDR1 and CDR2 from the germline V gene are KGHSH and LQKENI. The CDR3 has 16 residues. As DNA, the CDR3 is TGTGCCAGCTCACCCTTAGCGGGAGGGAGCACAGATACGCAGTATTTT. Protein: CASSPLAGGSTDTQYF.

V is TRBV27 and J is TRBJ2-7; 10 bases agree with TRBD1. The germline V gene has CDR1 MNHEY and CDR2 SMNVEV (reference sequence). The J segment lost 7 bases and the V segment lost 6 bases, leaving 12 bases of the junction unmatched. The CDR3 is 15 amino acids. The CDR3 here is CASSPLRQGAGEQYF. For the CDR3, the DNA is TGTGCCAGCAGCCCCTTGCGACAGGGGGCAGGGGAGCAGTACTTC.

The rearrangement uses TRBV27 and TRBJ2-5; D gene uncertain. Germline V gives CDR1 MNHEY, CDR2 SMNVEV (reference sequence). Trimming stripped 5 bases from V and 5 bases from J, with 3 bases between. The CDR3 is 10 residues long. CDR3 region: CASSAETQYF. CDR3 DNA: TGTGCCAGCAGTGCGGAGACCCAGTACTTC.

This sequence joins TRBV5-4 and TRBJ1-1; D not certain. Deletions cut 4 bases from V and 2 bases from J, with 12 bases between. The CDR3 totals 14 residues. The V gene's germline CDR1 is SGHNT and CDR2 YYREEE (reference sequence). CDR3 sequence (DNA): TGTGCCAGCAGCCCCAGGAATGTCAACACTGAAGCTTTCTTT. Translated, it gives CASSPRNVNTEAFF.

This clone came up a few times. The rearrangement uses TRBV18 and TRBJ2-5, with D possibly TRBD2 on 5 matching bases. Germline CDR1 reads KGHSH; CDR2 reads LQKENI. This CDR3 has 15 amino acids. V was cut by 3 bases and J by 4 bases, with 15 bases left in between. CDR3 in DNA: TGTGCCAGCTCACCGCTCGGAGGTGGCTCAGAGACCCAGTACTTC. This sequence encodes CASSPLGGGSETQYF.

This clone was recorded only once. This rearrangement joins TRBV6-5 to TRBJ2-5; D not certain. The DNA end is more similar to TRBJ2-7, so the J call may be wrong. The germline V gene has CDR1 MNHEY and CDR2 SVGAGI. This CDR3 is built from 14 residues. This CDR3 is CASRVEQSSYEQYF. The DNA of the CDR3 is TGTGCCAGCAGGGTCGAACAGAGCTCCTACGAGCAGTACTTC.

The V call is TRBV6-6, the J call TRBJ1-2, with D perhaps TRBD1 (5 bases). Germline values: CDR1 MNHNY, CDR2 SVGAGI (reference sequence). Trimming cost V 0 bases and J 0 bases, with 8 bases left between them. The CDR3 contains 15 residues. As DNA, the CDR3 is TGTGCCAGCAGTTACTCGACAGTAGCTAACTATGGCTACACCTTC. Its translation is CASSYSTVANYGYTF.

The J gene is TRBJ1-2, the V gene TRBV10-2; 7 bases are shared with TRBD1. The V gene end was trimmed by 6 bases and the J gene end by 4 bases; junction bases not matched to a gene: 8. This CDR3 is built from 14 residues. Germline CDR1 is WSHSY and CDR2 is SAAADI. CDR3 protein: CASSRQGESYGYTF. CDR3 in DNA: TGCGCCAGCAGCCGCCAGGGGGAGAGCTATGGCTACACCTTC.

The chain carries TRBV11-3 and TRBJ2-7; 11 bases are shared with TRBD2. Per germline, CDR1 SGHNT and CDR2 YENEEA. This CDR3 region has 14 residues. The J segment lost 3 bases and the V segment lost 6 bases, leaving 4 bases of the junction unmatched. The CDR3 region is CASRPGTSGYEQYF. The CDR3 nucleotides read TGTGCCAGCAGGCCCGGGACTAGCGGCTACGAGCAGTACTTC.

V usage is TRBV5-6 and J usage is TRBJ1-4; weak D call: TRBD1 (5 bases). Germline V CDR1 and CDR2: SGHDT, YYEEEE. The V end lost 0 bases, the J end lost 11 bases, and 20 bases lay between the germline ends. The length of the CDR3 is 16 residues. CDR3 amino acids: CASSLEAWQGIEKLFF. DNA for the CDR3: TGTGCCAGCAGCTTGGAAGCGTGGCAGGGTATAGAGAAACTGTTTTTT. The variable domain in full, with the rest retrieved from reference TRBV5-6 and TRBJ1-4, is DAGVTQSPTHLIKTRGQQVTLRCSPKSGHDTVSWYQQALGQGPQFIFQYYEEEERQRGNFPDRFSGHQFPNYSSELNVNALLLGDSALYLCASSLEAWQGIEKLFFGSGTQLSVL.

V gene TRBV4-1 combines with J gene TRBJ2-3; the D gene is possibly TRBD2 (7 bases). Trimming took off 1 base at V and 2 bases at J, with 16 bases between the two ends. The length of the CDR3 is 17 residues. Per germline, CDR1 MGHRA and CDR2 YSYEKL. CDR3 coding DNA: TGCGCCAGCAGCCAAGTGTGGGGGCGGGGGACCACAGATACGCAGTATTTT. Protein product: CASSQVWGRGTTDTQYF.

This chain uses TRBV9 with TRBJ2-2; possibly TRBD2 for D (5 bases). Germline CDR1 SGDLS, CDR2 YYNGEE. Deletions cut 8 bases from V and 5 bases from J, with 16 bases between. The CDR3 totals 14 residues. The CDR3 loop is CASSKRMGTGELFF. The CDR3 region has the DNA TGTGCCAGTTCAAAGCGGATGGGAACCGGGGAGCTGTTTTTT. Full variable domain (outside the CDR3, taken from reference TRBV9 and TRBJ2-2): DSGVTQTPKHLITATGQRVTLRCSPRSGDLSVYWYQQSLDQGLQFLIQYYNGEERAKGNILERFSAQQFPDLHSELNLSSLELGDSALYFCASSKRMGTGELFFGEGSRLTVL.

The chain couples TRBV11-2 to TRBJ2-7, with 9 bases lining up with TRBD2. The CDR3 loop spans 15 amino acids. After removal of 5 bases from V and 3 bases from J, the junction contained 8 bases not matched to a gene. Germline values: CDR1 SGHAT, CDR2 FQNNGV. The CDR3 spells CASSLGTSRIYEQYF. The DNA of the CDR3 is TGTGCCAGCAGCCTCGGGACTAGCCGGATCTACGAGCAGTACTTC.

The chain recombines TRBV28 with TRBJ1-5; perhaps TRBD1 as D (6 bases). The CDR3 consists of 17 residues. Trimming took 8 bases from V and 1 from J, leaving 21 bases between them. Per germline, CDR1 MDHEN and CDR2 SYDVKM. CDR3 DNA: TGTGCCAGCCGGGGCGGGGGGGCCCTTGGGAGCAATCAGCCCCAGCATTTT. Translated: CASRGGGALGSNQPQHF.

The chain carries TRBV19 and TRBJ2-2; tentatively, D is TRBD2 (6 bases). The ends were cut back, 1 base at V and 4 bases at J, with 7 bases in the middle. The germline V gene encodes CDR1 LNHDA and CDR2 SQIVND (reference sequence). CDR3 length: 14 residues. CDR3: CASSIGTTTGELFF. The CDR3 DNA is TGTGCCAGTAGTATAGGGACTACCACCGGGGAGCTGTTTTTT.

The chain uses TRBV6-6 and TRBJ2-5; 8 nucleotides line up with TRBD2. Germline values: CDR1 MNHNY, CDR2 SVGAGI (reference sequence). The CDR3 extends over 14 amino acids. Losses at the gene ends were 8 bases for V and 6 bases for J; bases not matched to a gene: 11. The DNA of the CDR3 is TGTGCCAGCCGCACTCGGGGGGGGCTAAAGACCCAGTACTTC. Its translation is CASRTRGGLKTQYF.

This rearrangement joins TRBV28 to TRBJ1-4, with 10 bases lining up with TRBD1. Germline CDR1 is MDHEN and CDR2 is SYDVKM. Trimming at V came to 6 bases and at J to 7 bases, leaving 5 bases not matched to a gene. The CDR3 length is 14 residues. The CDR3, as DNA: TGTGCCAGCAGCTACCGGGACAGGGGTGAAAAACTGTTTTTT. Translating it yields CASSYRDRGEKLFF.

The V call is TRBV7-9, the J call TRBJ1-1; 7 bases agree with TRBD1. Germline V gene sequence: CDR1 SEHNR, CDR2 FQNEAQ (reference sequence). CDR3 length: 15 amino acids. The V and J ends lost 6 bases and 5 bases, in that order; junction bases with no gene match: 12. Written as DNA, the CDR3 is TGTGCCAGCAGACCAAAAAACAGGGGAGGAACTGAAGCTTTCTTT. Amino acid sequence: CASRPKNRGGTEAFF.

The gene calls are TRBV7-9 and TRBJ1-4, with a possible D match to TRBD1 (5 bases). CDR3 size: 18 residues. The V gene lost 1 base and the J gene lost 3 bases, with 18 bases spanning the gap. Looked up from germline, CDR1 is SEHNR and CDR2 is FQNEAQ (reference sequence). The DNA for the CDR3 is TGTGCCAGCAGCTTAGGTATCTTAGGGGCCGAGGCTAATGAAAAACTGTTTTTT. This encodes CASSLGILGAEANEKLFF.

J is TRBJ2-5 and V is TRBV7-9, with 7 bases matching TRBD1. Unmatched junction bases numbered 9, after V lost 6 bases and J lost 2 bases. The CDR3 is 15 amino acids. CDR1 is SEHNR, CDR2 FQNEAQ, per germline (reference sequence). CDR3 in amino acids: CASSSPDRAQETQYF. The CDR3 DNA follows: TGTGCCAGCAGTTCACCCGACAGGGCGCAAGAGACCCAGTACTTC.

As concerns this clone: One end of the junction does not line up with germline, which may come from a read error. CDR3 sequence reads: CSSSSADTQYF. The CDR3 region has the DNA TGTTCCAGCAGCTCCGCAGATACGCAGTATTTT. The V call is TRBV7-9, the J call TRBJ2-3, with no clear D. Per germline, CDR1 SEHNR and CDR2 FQNEAQ (reference sequence). This CDR3 region has 11 residues.